This T cell receptor (beta chain) derives from a study of regulatory T cells in long-lasting Graves disease. As regards this clonotype: The junction does not match germline at one end; this may be a read error.

Building of the TCR beta libraries involved iRepertoire HTBI primers and Arm-PCR of CDR3 regions. TCRdb re-called the multiplex PCR reads through MiXCR, storing one row per CDR3 protein. The sample consists of just over 600,000 distinct CDR3 sequences, under 20% of them appearing once. Time point of the sample: newly diagnosed GD, antithyroid drugs for less than 3 months. After RNA was extracted from PBMCs, the TCR library was made from it. This CDR3 contains 15 residues. The germline CDR1 and CDR2 sequences are MDHEN and SYDVKM. The data were also submitted as part of a second study, on T cells in Graves' hyperthyroidism and ophthalmopathy. That publication notes: An initial round of RT-PCR targeting the TCR CDR3 relied on the HTBI primer set.

The sample here was peripheral blood mononuclear cells (PBMCs), taken at new diagnosis, from a patient treated with antithyroid drugs. This sequence was found in a woman between 25 and 40 years old with Graves disease. The rearrangement links TRBV28 to TRBJ2-7, with 9 bases lining up with TRBD1. The CDR3 coding sequence is TGTGCCAGCTTAACGACCGGGACAGGGACCTACGGGCAGTACTTC. Translation gives CASLTTGTGTYGQYF.